The 13 T cell receptor beta chains below were found in one sample sequenced in a study of molecular identifiers for immune sequencing clone quantification. From the PCR reads, TCRdb called clonotypes with MiXCR, one entry per CDR3 protein. The sample lists 300,000 to 400,000 distinct CDR3 sequences; around 21% were seen once. The sample taken for sequencing was naive CD8+ T cells from blood, with Jurkat cell RNA spiked in. Subset in this sample: FACS-sorted CD8+CD4-CCR7+CD45RA+ naive T cells. The receptors here all came from a human donor in good health. Some libraries in this study had Jurkat cell RNA spiked in.

This clonotype was counted between two and nine times. The rearrangement joins TRBV7-9 to TRBJ2-7; TRBD1 matches 9 bases. V shed 5 bases, J shed 3 bases, and the junction held 8 bases outside the gene matches. This CDR3 contains 15 residues. Per the germline V gene, CDR1 is SEHNR and CDR2 is FQNEAQ (reference sequence). Here the CDR3 DNA reads TGTGCCAGCAGCCTCACGACAGGGGGAGACTACGAGCAGTACTTC. Translation: CASSLTTGGDYEQYF. Complete variable domain (other parts from reference TRBV7-9 and TRBJ2-7): DTGVSQNPRHKITKRGQNVTFRCDPISEHNRLYWYRQTLGQGPEFLTYFQNEAQLEKSRLLSDRFSAERPKGSFSTLEIQRTEQGDSAMYLCASSLTTGGDYEQYFGPGTRLTVT.

Points on this clonotype: Possible read error: a much larger clone is one base away. This chain joins TRBV4-3 and TRBJ2-3; D not resolved. The length of the CDR3 is 16 residues. Germline-derived CDR1 and CDR2 are LGHNA and YSLEER. The CDR3 DNA is TGCGCCAGCAGCCAAGAAATTGGGGTTTCCACAGATACGCGGTATTTT. Protein sequence: CASSQEIGVSTDTRYF.

Concerning this clonotype: A read error may be the cause here, since a much bigger clone is one base away. The chain is built from TRBV27 and TRBJ2-5; unclear D gene. This CDR3 region has 14 residues. CDR1 and CDR2 (germline): MNHEY, SMNVEV (reference sequence). CDR3 protein: CAGSPARLQETQYF. In DNA, the CDR3 is TGTGCCGGCAGTCCCGCCCGTCTCCAAGAGACCCAGTACTTC.

On this clonotype: A clone one base away is much larger, so this may be a read error. The V gene is TRBV9, the J gene TRBJ2-3; D may match TRBD1 or TRBD2 (5 bases each). Between the trimmed V and J ends, which lost 0 bases and 0 bases, there was a span of 8 bases. The CDR3 runs to 15 residues. Germline assignment: CDR1 SGDLS and CDR2 YYNGEE. CDR3 coding DNA: TGTGCCAGCAGCGTAGGGGGGTCTAGCACAGATACGCAGTATTTT. Translated, it gives CASSVGGSSTDTQYF.

This clonotype was observed many times. The chain links TRBV6-6 to TRBJ1-1; D remains unclear. Germline CDR1 and CDR2: MNHNY and SVGAGI (reference sequence). V was clipped by 4 bases and J by 7 bases, with 13 bases between them. The CDR3 spans 13 residues. CDR3 DNA: TGTGCCAGCAGTTCCAACGACGGCTATGAAGCTTTCTTT. This sequence encodes CASSSNDGYEAFF.

The chain recombines TRBV12-3 or TRBV12-4 with TRBJ2-3, with TRBD2 as a possible D gene (6 bases). Trimming left V 4 bases short and J 9 bases short, with 11 bases between. The CDR3 sequence is 12 residues long. The CDR3 DNA is TGTGCCAGCAGTTCATCTAGCGAGACGCAGTATTTT. It codes for CASSSSSETQYF.

In this sample, this clonotype turned up many times. The chain has TRBV28 and TRBJ1-6; D is perhaps TRBD1 (6 bases). The CDR3 length is 14 residues. V shed 6 bases and J shed 7 bases, with 13 bases lying between them. From germline, CDR1 is MDHEN and CDR2 SYDVKM. In DNA, the CDR3 is TGTGCCAGCAGCCGCAGGGGAGGGAATTCACCCCTCCACTTT. Translation: CASSRRGGNSPLHF.

This clonotype was observed many times. The gene calls are TRBV20-1 and TRBJ2-5; D possibly uses TRBD1 or TRBD2 (5 bases each). The V end lost 5 bases, the J end lost 1 base, and 8 bases lay between the germline ends. The germline V gene encodes CDR1 DFQATT and CDR2 SNEGSKA (reference sequence). The CDR3 spans 12 residues. The CDR3 region is CSAGTVQETQYF. The DNA for the CDR3 is TGCAGTGCTGGGACGGTCCAAGAGACCCAGTACTTC.

This clonotype showed up just a few times. The chain recombines TRBV12-3 or TRBV12-4 with TRBJ2-3, with D unclear. CDR3 size: 13 residues. Trimming cost V 3 bases and J 2 bases, with 6 bases left between them. CDR3 nucleotide sequence: TGTGCCAGCAGTTTTTGGGCCACAGATACGCAGTATTTT. Residues: CASSFWATDTQYF.

This clonotype was seen at least ten times. This chain uses TRBV7-8 with TRBJ2-7; TRBD1 agrees at 9 bases. The V gene end was trimmed by 4 bases and the J gene end by 4 bases; junction bases not matched to a gene: 8. This CDR3 is built from 15 residues. CDR1 and CDR2 from the germline V gene are SGHVS and FQNEAQ. The CDR3 loop reads CASSSGRQGGYEQYF. The CDR3 DNA sequence: TGTGCCAGCAGCTCGGGGCGACAGGGGGGTTACGAGCAGTACTTC.

The chain links TRBV30 to TRBJ2-7; a possible D gene is TRBD1 (6 bases). The CDR3 totals 14 residues. Trimming took off 0 bases at V and 5 bases at J, with 14 bases between the two ends. Germline CDR1 and CDR2: GTSNPN and SVGIG (reference sequence). The CDR3 coding sequence is TGTGCCTGGAGTGTTTCCAGGGGTGCCCACGAGCAGTACTTC. It is translated as CAWSVSRGAHEQYF.

This clonotype was counted between two and nine times. A junction end diverges from the germline sequence, so it may reflect a read error. V and J are TRBV7-3 and TRBJ1-4, with TRBD1 as a possible D gene (5 bases). CDR3 size: 15 residues. Per germline, CDR1 SGHTA and CDR2 FQGTGA. The CDR3 loop reads CASSPGISENEKLVF. The CDR3 bases are TGTGCCAGCAGCCCAGGGATAAGCGAAAATGAAAAACTGGTTTTT.

This clonotype showed up many times. The chain joins TRBV9 to TRBJ1-5; tentatively, D is TRBD1 (5 bases). Trimming removed 3 bases at V and 6 bases at J, with 7 bases between. Germline assignment: CDR1 SGDLS and CDR2 YYNGEE. The CDR3 is made up of 12 amino acids. The chain's CDR3 is CASSAGGQPQHF. CDR3 sequence (DNA): TGTGCCAGCAGCGCCGGGGGTCAGCCCCAGCATTTT.